This TCR beta chain was captured in a study of OX40 agonist ivuxolimab in advanced cancers. Points from the study as a whole: Averaged across samples, CD8+ T cells carried more expanded clones than CD4+ did.

Comments on this clone: The target antigen is unknown.

TCRdb keeps only in-frame clones here, not all; method: immunoSEQ multiplex PCR. The table has roughly 74,000 clones, over 80% seen once. This TCR was sampled from an adult with an advanced solid tumor such as melanoma, head and neck, liver or kidney cancer. This specimen consisted of CD4+ or CD8+ T cells sorted from blood, obtained in a trial of the OX40 agonist ivuxolimab.

This CDR3 is CASSSILAVTYNEQFF. The DNA of the CDR3 is TGTGCCAGCAGCTCCATACTAGCGGTCACCTACAATGAGCAGTTCTTC. This chain joins TRBV7-9 and TRBJ2-1; 8 nucleotides align to TRBD2. Losses at the gene ends were 4 bases for V and 2 bases for J; bases not matched to a gene: 7. There are 16 residues in the CDR3. Germline V gene data show CDR1 as SEHNR and CDR2 as FQNEAQ (reference sequence). Supplemented by reference TRBV7-9 and TRBJ2-1, the full variable domain reads DTGVSQNPRHKITKRGQNVTFRCDPISEHNRLYWYRQTLGQGPEFLTYFQNEAQLEKSRLLSDRFSAERPKGSFSTLEIQRTEQGDSAMYLCASSSILAVTYNEQFFGPGTRLTVL.